Listed here is a single T cell receptor (beta chain). As yet, its antigen is unknown. Clones were sequenced by immunoSEQ multiplex PCR, and TCRdb holds only the in-frame ones, with some missing. The sample contains about 25,000 clones, 65% to 90% of which appear only once. The sample comes from a study of OX40 agonist ivuxolimab in advanced cancers. About the study: Each patient was given ivuxolimab into a vein every 2 weeks, at 0.01 to 10 mg/kg. The eligibility criteria allowed prior anti-PD-1, anti-PD-L1 or anti-CTLA-4 therapy, and about 40% had some. Whole-study results and caveats: CD8+ T cells (on average) carried more expanded clones than CD4+ T cells.

Sequences were derived from CD4+ or CD8+ T cells sorted from blood, sampled in a trial of the OX40 agonist ivuxolimab. The source of this sequence is an adult with an advanced solid tumor such as melanoma, head and neck, liver or kidney cancer.

In nucleotides, the CDR3 is TGTGCCAGCAGCGTAGAGGCTAGCGGAGCCTACGAGCAGTACTTC. This gives the protein CASSVEASGAYEQYF. V is TRBV9 and J is TRBJ2-7, with TRBD2 matching 7 bases. The germline CDR1 and CDR2 sequences are SGDLS and YYNGEE. With V trimmed by 0 bases and J by 2 bases, 5 bases remained unmatched. This CDR3 is 15 amino acids long.